This note documents a single TCR beta chain sequence. What it recognizes is unknown. The data stem from a study of blood T cells in healthy people across ages. Overall study results and limits: Per-million-T-cell TCR beta diversity fell roughly linearly with age.

Primed by a sample-barcoded 5' primer and a J-beta primer mix, a second PCR proceeded for roughly 6 to 12 cycles. TCRdb reanalysed the 5' RACE reads using MiXCR and keeps one entry per CDR3 protein. The table has over 1.5 million distinct CDR3 sequences, roughly 52% seen once. CDR3 length: 12 amino acids. V lost 3 bases and J 7 bases, leaving 13 bases between the germline ends. Germline CDR1 reads SQVTM; CDR2 reads ANQGSEA. The chain joins TRBV29-1 to TRBJ2-7; D not certain. The sequenced sample was blood. The TCR originated in a woman aged 40 to 50 in good health. The CDR3 region has the DNA TGCAGCGTTGAGTGGATCGGCAATGAGCAGTACTTC. Amino acid sequence: CSVEWIGNEQYF.